This note documents a single T cell receptor (beta chain) sequence. Original processing methods: Reference gene primer amplification gave nucleated cell count estimates. The protocol was immunoSEQ multiplex PCR, while the TCRdb copy is restricted to in-frame clones and leaves out a portion. V and J calls and clone size are copied from that table; D and trimming were computed from the DNA. The repertoire includes about 210,000 clones, roughly 88% of them detected once, and approximately 2.5% sits in the top ten. The entry originates in a study of blood T cell repertoires in COVID-19. Across the study: T cells, B-cell-depleted T cells, or PBMCs supplied cDNA or gDNA.

Enrolled through a virtual design, the participants were between about 18 and 89 years of age and came from about two dozen US areas. Self-reported history from a screening survey and questionnaire set each donor's cohort. This receptor was taken from a woman in her thirties or forties with acute COVID-19. The sequencing input was PBMCs or T cells enriched from blood (not recorded which).

CDR3 loop: CASSYPTGQGFAGYTF. CDR3 nucleotide sequence: TGTGCCAGCAGTTACCCAACGGGACAGGGGTTCGCTGGCTACACCTTC. The chain joins TRBV6-5 to TRBJ1-2; 10 bases match TRBD1. The CDR3 is made up of 16 amino acids. Trimming took 2 bases from V and 7 from J; bases not matched to a gene: 10. Germline V gene lookup returns CDR1 MNHEY and CDR2 SVGAGI.